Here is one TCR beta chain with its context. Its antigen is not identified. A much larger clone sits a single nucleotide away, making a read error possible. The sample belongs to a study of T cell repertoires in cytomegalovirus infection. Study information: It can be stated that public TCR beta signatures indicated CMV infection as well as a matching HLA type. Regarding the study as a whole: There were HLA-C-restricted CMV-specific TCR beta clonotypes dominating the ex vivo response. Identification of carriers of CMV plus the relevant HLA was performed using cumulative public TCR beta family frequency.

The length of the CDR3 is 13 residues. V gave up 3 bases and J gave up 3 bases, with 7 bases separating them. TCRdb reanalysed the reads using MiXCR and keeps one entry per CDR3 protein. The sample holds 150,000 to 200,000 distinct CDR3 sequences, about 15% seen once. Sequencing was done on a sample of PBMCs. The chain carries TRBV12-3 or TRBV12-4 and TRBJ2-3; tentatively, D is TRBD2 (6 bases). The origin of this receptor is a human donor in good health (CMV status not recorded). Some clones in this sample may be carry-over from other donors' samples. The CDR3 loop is CASSLTSTDTQYF. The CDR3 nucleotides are TGTGCCAGCAGTTTGACTAGTACAGATACGCAGTATTTT.